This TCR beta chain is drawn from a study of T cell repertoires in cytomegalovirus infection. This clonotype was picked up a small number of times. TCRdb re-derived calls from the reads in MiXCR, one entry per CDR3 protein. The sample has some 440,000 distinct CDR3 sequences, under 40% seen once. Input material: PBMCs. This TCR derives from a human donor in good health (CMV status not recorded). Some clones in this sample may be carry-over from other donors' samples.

Here the CDR3 reads CASSQAFQGLFF. The CDR3 DNA reads TGCGCCAGCAGCCAAGCATTCCAGGGACTGTTCTTC. V is TRBV4-1 and J is TRBJ2-1, with a possible D match to TRBD2 (6 bases). Germline CDR1 and CDR2: MGHRA and YSYEKL. CDR3 length: 12 amino acids. V lost 1 base, J lost 15 bases, and 13 bases lay in between.